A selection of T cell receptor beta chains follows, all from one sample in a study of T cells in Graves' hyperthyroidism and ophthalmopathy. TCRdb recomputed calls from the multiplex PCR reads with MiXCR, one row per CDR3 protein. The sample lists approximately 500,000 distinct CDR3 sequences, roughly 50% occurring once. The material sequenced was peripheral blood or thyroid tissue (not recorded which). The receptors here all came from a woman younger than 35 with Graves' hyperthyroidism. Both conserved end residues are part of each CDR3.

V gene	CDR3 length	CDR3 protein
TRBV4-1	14	CASSQVDSTGKLFF
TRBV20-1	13	CSARVGGRDGYTF
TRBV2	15	CASRGQGALVYGYTF
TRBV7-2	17	CASSSNVGLAGGDEQYF
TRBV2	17	CASRLLESQRGENGYTF
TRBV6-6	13	CASSRQGETGNTF
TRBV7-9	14	CASILGLAGGELFF
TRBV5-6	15	CASSSTGTLNYGYTF
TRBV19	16	CASTPHRVYSNQPQHF
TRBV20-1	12	CSAPGQHNEQFF
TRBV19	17	CASSAQIPFPPSYEQYF
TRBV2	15	CASSESAGSTDTQYF
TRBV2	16	CASTFKRGVSNQPQHF
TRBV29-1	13	CSILTGDRQTQYF
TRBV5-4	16	CASSEEIRTRNEPQHF
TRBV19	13	CASSTGGAYEQYF
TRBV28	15	CASSFSAGGKETQYF
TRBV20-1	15	CSASIRNVYNSPLHF
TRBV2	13	CASRSGSQETQYF
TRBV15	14	CATSRGTTQETQYF
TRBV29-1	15	CSVRGLGQMNTEAFF
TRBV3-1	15	CASSRKTGKSETQYF
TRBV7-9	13	CASSSPTPWSQYF
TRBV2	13	CASRGARNTEAFF
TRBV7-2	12	CASSLWSGSCFF
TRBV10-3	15	CAISGGQGVNQPQHF
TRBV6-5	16	CASSYPGQDSNQPQHF
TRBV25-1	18	CASSEALGPVSGANVLTF
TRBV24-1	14	CATSEVGIHQPQHF
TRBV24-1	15	CATSDFNRGGETQYF
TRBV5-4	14	CASSQGWGEEKLFF
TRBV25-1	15	CARDARLAGVNEQYF
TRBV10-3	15	CAIRAGQHSGNTIYF